These 3 T cell receptor beta chains were all obtained from the same sample, sequenced in a study of blood T cells in healthy people across ages. Next came a second PCR, run for about 7 to 11 cycles, which used a sample-barcoded 5' primer along with a J-beta primer mix. TCRdb re-called the 5' RACE reads through MiXCR, storing one row per CDR3 protein. Of fewer than 1,200,000 distinct CDR3 sequences in the sample, 25% are singletons; the top ten hold approximately 0.71%. These data were also filed under a second study, of T cells of mothers and their children.

What was sequenced was blood. These receptors all come from a girl aged 2-10 years in good health.

Only a few counts were recorded for this clonotype. J is TRBJ2-2 and V is TRBV4-3, with a tentative D call TRBD2 (6 bases). V was cut by 0 bases and J by 7 bases, with 9 bases left in between. The germline V gene encodes CDR1 LGHNA and CDR2 YSLEER. CDR3 length: 14 residues. The DNA for the CDR3 is TGCGCCAGCAGCCAAGATCCGGGAGTCGGGGAGCTGTTTTTT. Amino acid sequence: CASSQDPGVGELFF.

The J gene is TRBJ1-4, the V gene TRBV7-8, with 9 positions matching TRBD1. With V trimmed by 4 bases and J by 8 bases, 11 bases remained unmatched. Looked up from germline, CDR1 is SGHVS and CDR2 is FQNEAQ. The CDR3 extends over 16 amino acids. Here the CDR3 reads CASSSPPGQGSEKLFF. The CDR3 DNA is TGTGCCAGCAGCTCTCCCCCGGGACAGGGAAGCGAAAAACTGTTTTTT.

The chain combines TRBV7-9 with TRBJ2-1; D remains unclear. The J call may be mistaken, given a closer DNA end match to TRBJ2-5. This CDR3 region has 16 residues. The germline gives CDR1 SEHNR, CDR2 FQNEAQ (reference sequence). CDR3 sequence: CASSLESADLGETQYF. CDR3 bases: TGTGCCAGCAGCTTAGAGTCGGCAGACCTTGGGGAGACCCAGTACTTC.